The source of this TCR beta chain is a study of immune evolution from preneoplasia to lung adenocarcinoma. V dropped 0 bases and J dropped 4 bases, with 13 bases sitting between them. Germline V gene sequence: CDR1 SGHVS, CDR2 FQNEAQ. There are 16 residues in the CDR3. This clone was counted between two and nine times. Its antigen is unidentified. Clones were sequenced by immunoSEQ multiplex PCR, and TCRdb holds only the in-frame ones, with some missing. The sample contains thousands of clones, 70% to 85% of which appear only once. Study conclusions and caveats: Later-stage lesions seemingly showed higher T cell density and diversity than normal lung. From normal lung to invasive adenocarcinoma, top clone frequencies appeared to decrease.

The chain couples TRBV7-8 to TRBJ1-3; D is possibly TRBD1 (6 bases). The source of this sequence is a person between 65 and 79 years old with lung adenocarcinoma. Sequences were obtained from FFPE adjacent normal lung tissue. The CDR3, as DNA: TGTGCCAGCAGCTTAGCGTGGACAGTAGGGGGAAACACCATATATTTT. Amino acid sequence: CASSLAWTVGGNTIYF.